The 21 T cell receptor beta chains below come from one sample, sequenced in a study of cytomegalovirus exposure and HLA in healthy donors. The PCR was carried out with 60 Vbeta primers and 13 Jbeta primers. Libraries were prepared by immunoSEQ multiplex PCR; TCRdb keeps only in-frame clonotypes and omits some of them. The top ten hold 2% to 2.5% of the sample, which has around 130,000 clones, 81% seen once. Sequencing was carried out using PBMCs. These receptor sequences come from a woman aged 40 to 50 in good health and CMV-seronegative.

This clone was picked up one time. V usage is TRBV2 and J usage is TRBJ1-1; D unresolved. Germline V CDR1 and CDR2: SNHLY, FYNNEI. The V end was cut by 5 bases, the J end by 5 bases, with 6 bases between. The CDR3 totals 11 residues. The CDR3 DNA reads TGTGCCAGCAGTTCGGGTACTGAAGCTTTCTTT. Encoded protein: CASSSGTEAFF. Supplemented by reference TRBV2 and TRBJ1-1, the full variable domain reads EPEVTQTPSHQVTQMGQEVILRCVPISNHLYFYWYRQILGQKVEFLVSFYNNEISEKSEIFDDQFSVERPDGSNFTLKIRSTKLEDSAMYFCASSSGTEAFFGQGTRLTVV.

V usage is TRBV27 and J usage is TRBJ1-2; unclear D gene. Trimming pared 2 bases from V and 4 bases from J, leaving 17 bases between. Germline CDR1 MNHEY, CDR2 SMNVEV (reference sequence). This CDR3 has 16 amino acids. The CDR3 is CASSLRLSGVSYGYTF. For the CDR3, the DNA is TGTGCCAGCAGTTTAAGATTATCAGGCGTGTCCTATGGCTACACCTTC.

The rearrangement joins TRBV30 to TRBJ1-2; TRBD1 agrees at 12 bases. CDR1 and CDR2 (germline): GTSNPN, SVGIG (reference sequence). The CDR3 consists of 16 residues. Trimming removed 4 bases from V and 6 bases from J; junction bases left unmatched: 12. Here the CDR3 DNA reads TGTGCCTGGACCTTCAGAGGGACAGGGGGCTATCATGGCTACACCTTC. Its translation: CAWTFRGTGGYHGYTF.

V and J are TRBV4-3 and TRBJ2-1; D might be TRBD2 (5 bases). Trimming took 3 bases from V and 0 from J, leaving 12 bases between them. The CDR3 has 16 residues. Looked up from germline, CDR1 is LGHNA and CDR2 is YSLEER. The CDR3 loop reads CASSHAQAASYNEQFF. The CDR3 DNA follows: TGCGCCAGCAGCCACGCACAAGCGGCCTCCTACAATGAGCAGTTCTTC.

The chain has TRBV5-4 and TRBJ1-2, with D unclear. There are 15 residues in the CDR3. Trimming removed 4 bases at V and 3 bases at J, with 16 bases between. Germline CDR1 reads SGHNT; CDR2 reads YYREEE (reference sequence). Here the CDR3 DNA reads TGTGCCAGCAGCGCAAGCGGGATCCAAGACTATGGCTACACCTTC. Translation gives CASSASGIQDYGYTF. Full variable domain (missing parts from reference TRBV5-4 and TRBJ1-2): ETGVTQSPTHLIKTRGQQVTLRCSSQSGHNTVSWYQQALGQGPQFIFQYYREEENGRGNFPPRFSGLQFPNYSSELNVNALELDDSALYLCASSASGIQDYGYTFGSGTRLTVV.

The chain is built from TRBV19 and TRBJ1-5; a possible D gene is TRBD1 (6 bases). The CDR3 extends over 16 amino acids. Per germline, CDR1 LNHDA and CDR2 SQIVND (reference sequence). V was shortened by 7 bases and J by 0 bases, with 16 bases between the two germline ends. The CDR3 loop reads CASTSDSRHSNQPQHF. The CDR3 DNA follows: TGTGCCAGTACCTCGGACAGCAGACATAGCAATCAGCCCCAGCATTTT.

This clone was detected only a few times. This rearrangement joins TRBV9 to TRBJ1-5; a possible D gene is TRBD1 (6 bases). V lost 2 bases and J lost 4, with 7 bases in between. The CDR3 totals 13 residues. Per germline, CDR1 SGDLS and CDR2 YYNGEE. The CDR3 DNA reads TGTGCCAGCAGCGTTCAGGGGAATCAGCCCCAGCATTTT. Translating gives CASSVQGNQPQHF.

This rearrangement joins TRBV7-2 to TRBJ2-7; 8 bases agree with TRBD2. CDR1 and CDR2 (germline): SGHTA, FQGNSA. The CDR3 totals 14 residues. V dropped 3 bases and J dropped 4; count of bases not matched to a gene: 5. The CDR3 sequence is CASSFMAGGYEQYF. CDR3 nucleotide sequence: TGTGCCAGCAGCTTTATGGCGGGAGGATACGAGCAGTACTTC.

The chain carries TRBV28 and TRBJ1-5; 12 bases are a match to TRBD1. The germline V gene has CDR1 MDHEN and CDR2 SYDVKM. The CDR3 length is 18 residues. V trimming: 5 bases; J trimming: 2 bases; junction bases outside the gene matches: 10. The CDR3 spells CASSPPGQGARGNQPQHF. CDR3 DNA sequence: TGTGCCAGCAGTCCCCCGGGACAGGGGGCGCGGGGCAATCAGCCCCAGCATTTT.

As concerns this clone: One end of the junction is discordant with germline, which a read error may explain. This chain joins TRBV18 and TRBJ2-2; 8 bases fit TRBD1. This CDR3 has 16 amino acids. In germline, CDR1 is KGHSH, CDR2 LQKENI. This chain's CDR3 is CASSPGTGRRSGELSF. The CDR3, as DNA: TGTGCCAGCTCACCCGGGACAGGTCGTCGCTCCGGGGAGCTGTCTTTT.

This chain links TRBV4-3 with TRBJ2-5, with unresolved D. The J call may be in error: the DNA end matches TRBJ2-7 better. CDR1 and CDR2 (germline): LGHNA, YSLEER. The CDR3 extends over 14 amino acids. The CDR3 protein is CASSQVANSYEQYF. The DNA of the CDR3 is TGCGCCAGCAGCCAAGTAGCTAACTCCTACGAGCAGTACTTC.

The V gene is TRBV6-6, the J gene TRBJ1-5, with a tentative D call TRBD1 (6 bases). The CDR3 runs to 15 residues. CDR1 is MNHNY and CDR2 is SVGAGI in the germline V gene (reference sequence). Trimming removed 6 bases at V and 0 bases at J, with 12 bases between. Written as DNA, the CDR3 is TGTGCCAGCAGCTCACAGGGACCTAGCAATCAGCCCCAGCATTTT. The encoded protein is CASSSQGPSNQPQHF.

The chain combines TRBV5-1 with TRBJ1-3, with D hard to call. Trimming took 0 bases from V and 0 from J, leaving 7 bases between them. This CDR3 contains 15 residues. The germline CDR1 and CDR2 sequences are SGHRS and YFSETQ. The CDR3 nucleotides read TGCGCCAGCAGCTTGGAAGCCCGCTCTGGAAACACCATATATTTT. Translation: CASSLEARSGNTIYF.

The DNA of the CDR3 is TGTGCCAGCAATTGGCCAGCGGGGGGCGTTCGCCTAAGCACAGATACGCAGTATTTT. This codes for CASNWPAGGVRLSTDTQYF. The chain employs TRBV2 and TRBJ2-3; 9 bases align to TRBD2. With V trimmed by 7 bases and J by 0 bases, 17 bases remained unmatched. Germline V gene lookup returns CDR1 SNHLY and CDR2 FYNNEI. This CDR3 is 19 amino acids long.

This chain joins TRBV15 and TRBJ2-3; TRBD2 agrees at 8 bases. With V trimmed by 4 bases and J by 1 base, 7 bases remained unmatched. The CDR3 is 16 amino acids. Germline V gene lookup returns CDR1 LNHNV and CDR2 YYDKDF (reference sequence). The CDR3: CATSIKRGIGTDTQYF. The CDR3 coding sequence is TGTGCCACCAGCATAAAGCGGGGGATCGGCACAGATACGCAGTATTTT. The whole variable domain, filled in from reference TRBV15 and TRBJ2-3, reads DAMVIQNPRYQVTQFGKPVTLSCSQTLNHNVMYWYQQKSSQAPKLLFHYYDKDFNNEADTPDNFQSRRPNTSFCFLDIRSPGLGDTAMYLCATSIKRGIGTDTQYFGPGTRLTVL.

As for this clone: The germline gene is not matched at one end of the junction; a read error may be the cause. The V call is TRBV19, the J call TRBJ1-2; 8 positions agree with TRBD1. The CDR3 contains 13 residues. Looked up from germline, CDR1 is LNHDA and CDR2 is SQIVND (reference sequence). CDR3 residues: CASSIPGTGWLRF. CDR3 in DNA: TGTGCCAGTAGTATTCCCGGGACAGGTTGGTTGCGCTTC.

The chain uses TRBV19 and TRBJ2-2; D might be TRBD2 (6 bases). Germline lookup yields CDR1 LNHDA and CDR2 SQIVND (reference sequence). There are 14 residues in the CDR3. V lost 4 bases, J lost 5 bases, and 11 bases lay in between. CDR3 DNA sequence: TGTGCCAGTAGTAGGGGGGAATGGACCGGGGAGCTGTTTTTT. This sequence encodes CASSRGEWTGELFF.

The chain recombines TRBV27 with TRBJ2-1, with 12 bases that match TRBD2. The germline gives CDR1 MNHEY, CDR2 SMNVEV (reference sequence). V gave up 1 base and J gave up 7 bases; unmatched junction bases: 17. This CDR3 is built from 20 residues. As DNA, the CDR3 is TGTGCCAGCAGTTTATTGGTGCGGCTAGCGGGGGGGCCTGGCCTTAATGAGCAGTTCTTC. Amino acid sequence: CASSLLVRLAGGPGLNEQFF.

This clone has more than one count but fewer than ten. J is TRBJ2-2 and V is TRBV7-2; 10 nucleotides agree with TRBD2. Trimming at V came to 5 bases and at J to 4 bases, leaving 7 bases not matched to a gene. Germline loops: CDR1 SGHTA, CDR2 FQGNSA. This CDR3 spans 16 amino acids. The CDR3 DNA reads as TGTGCCAGCAGCGGCGCGGGGACTAGCGTCACCGGGGAGCTGTTTTTT. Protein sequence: CASSGAGTSVTGELFF.

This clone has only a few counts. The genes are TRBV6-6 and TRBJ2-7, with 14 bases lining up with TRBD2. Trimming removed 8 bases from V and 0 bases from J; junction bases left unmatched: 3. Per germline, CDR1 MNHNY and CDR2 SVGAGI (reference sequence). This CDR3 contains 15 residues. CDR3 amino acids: CASGTSGGLSYEQYF. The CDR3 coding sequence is TGTGCCAGCGGGACTAGCGGGGGCCTCTCCTACGAGCAGTACTTC.

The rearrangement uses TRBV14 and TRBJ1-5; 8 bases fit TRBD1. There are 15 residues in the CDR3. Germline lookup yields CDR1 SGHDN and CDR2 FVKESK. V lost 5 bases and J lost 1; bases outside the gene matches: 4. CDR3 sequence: CASSKTGESNQPQHF. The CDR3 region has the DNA TGTGCCAGCAGCAAGACAGGGGAGAGCAATCAGCCCCAGCATTTT. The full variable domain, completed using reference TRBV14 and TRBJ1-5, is EAGVTQFPSHSVIEKGQTVTLRCDPISGHDNLYWYRRVMGKEIKFLLHFVKESKQDESGMPNNRFLAERTGGTYSTLKVQPAELEDSGVYFCASSKTGESNQPQHFGDGTRLSIL.